This T cell receptor (beta chain) originates from a study of identifying expanded T cells in peripheral blood (dated by TCRdb to between 2017 and 2020). Regarding the study in general: Four technical replicates, made by sequencing separate aliquots from the same pool of genomic DNA, were compared pairwise.

The cysteine opens and the phenylalanine closes a CDR3 of 13 amino acids. Here the CDR3 DNA is all that survives: 39 bases in frame from base 1. CDR1 MNHNS and CDR2 SASEGT are derived from the germline V gene. Clipping removes 5 bases from V and 7 bases from J, with 7 as the unmatched junction base count. The immunoSEQ Assay, which relies on bias-controlled multiplex PCR amplification of genomic DNA, was used to profile TCRbeta CDR3 regions. On the authors' methods: The absolute abundance of each unique TCRbeta CDR3 region was quantified after sequences were collapsed and filtered. Differential abundance was tested with two models: a binomial (Fisher-equivalent) model and a beta-binomial model that adds time-dependent variance fitted from healthy donors. Clones with fewer than 5 combined templates were removed, and a clone was called differentially abundant if the clone's Benjamini-Hochberg FDR was below 0.01. Using the form v = (b*log(k)+a)^2, the beta-binomial variance was modeled as a function of the total template count across the two samples. TCRdb took this table from immuneACCESS and kept in-frame rearrangements with V and J called. Such tables lack part of the clones; where checked against another copy, unresolved V genes explain under half of the gap, and the rest is unexplained. That table is the source of V, J and clone size, and D and trimming were worked out from the DNA. The sample table contains about 100,000 clones; only one count was recorded for around nine tenths of them. The ten largest clonotypes hold 5% to 6.5% of the sample.

No immune events such as infections were documented for the healthy donors during the collection period. Healthy-donor blood repertoires served as a training cohort to calibrate time-dependent variance in a beta-binomial model of T-cell clone differential abundance. There were roughly 10 healthy donors in the training cohort, of whom 3 were female and 7 were male. An age range of roughly 29 to 70 years, with an average of roughly 45 years, was recorded for the donors. Whole blood, obtained from a commercial supplier, was collected from each healthy donor at three time points spaced approximately two weeks apart. For immunosequencing, genomic DNA was extracted from unsorted whole blood. Remarks on this clone: Its antigen remains undetermined. There are no base qualities to consult, and no much larger clone falls within one base.

What the research found in general, with its limitations: Variance in clone template counts between two-week samples significantly increased with total template count across all healthy donors. Both the number of clones called differentially abundant and the false-positive rate were significantly reduced by the beta-binomial model across all healthy-donor time intervals. The binomial model flagged 0.95 to 1.5 differentially abundant clones between technical replicates but 15 to 17 over two weeks and about 19 over about four weeks. The authors expected that biological variance in healthy repertoires might rise further over much longer intervals, such as months to years.

Material: blood. The sequence derives from a person between 18 and 69 years old in good health. The chain uses TRBV6-1 and TRBJ1-2; TRBD1 fits 7 bases in the junction. Here is the DNA: TGTGCCAGCAGTCCTACAGGGGCCAGTGGCTACACCTTC. It is translated as CASSPTGASGYTF.